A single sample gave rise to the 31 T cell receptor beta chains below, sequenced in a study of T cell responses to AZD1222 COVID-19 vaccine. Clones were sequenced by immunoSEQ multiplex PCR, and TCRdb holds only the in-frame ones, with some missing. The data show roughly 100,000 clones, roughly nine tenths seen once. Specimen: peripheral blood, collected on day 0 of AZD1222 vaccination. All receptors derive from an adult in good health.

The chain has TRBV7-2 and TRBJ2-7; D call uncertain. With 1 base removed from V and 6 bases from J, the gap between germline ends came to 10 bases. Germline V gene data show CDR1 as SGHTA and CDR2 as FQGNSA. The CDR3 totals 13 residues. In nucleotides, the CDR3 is TGTGCCAGCAGCTTAGTCATCCTCCTCGAGCAGTACTTC. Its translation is CASSLVILLEQYF.

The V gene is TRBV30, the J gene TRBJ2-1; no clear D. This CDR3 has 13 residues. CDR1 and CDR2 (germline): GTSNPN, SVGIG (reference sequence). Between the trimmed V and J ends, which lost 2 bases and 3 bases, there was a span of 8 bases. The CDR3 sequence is CAWSRNSYNEQFF. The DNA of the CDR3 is TGTGCCTGGAGTAGAAACAGCTACAATGAGCAGTTCTTC.

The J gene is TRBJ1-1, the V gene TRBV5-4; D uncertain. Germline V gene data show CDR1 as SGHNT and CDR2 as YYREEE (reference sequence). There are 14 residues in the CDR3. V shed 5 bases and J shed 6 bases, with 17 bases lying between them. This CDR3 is CASSRGTALAEAFF. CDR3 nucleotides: TGTGCCAGCAGTCGGGGTACGGCGTTGGCTGAAGCTTTCTTT.

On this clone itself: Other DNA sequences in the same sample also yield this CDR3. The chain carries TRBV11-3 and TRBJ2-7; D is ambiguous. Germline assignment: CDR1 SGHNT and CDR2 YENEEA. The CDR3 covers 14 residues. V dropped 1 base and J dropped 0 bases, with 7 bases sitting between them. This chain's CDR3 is CASSLGDRSYEQYF. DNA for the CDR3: TGTGCCAGCAGCTTAGGCGACCGCTCCTACGAGCAGTACTTC. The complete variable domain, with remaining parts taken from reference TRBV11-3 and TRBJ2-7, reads EAGVVQSPRYKIIEKKQPVAFWCNPISGHNTLYWYLQNLGQGPELLIRYENEEAVDDSQLPKDRFSAERLKGVDSTLKIQPAELGDSAVYLCASSLGDRSYEQYFGPGTRLTVT.

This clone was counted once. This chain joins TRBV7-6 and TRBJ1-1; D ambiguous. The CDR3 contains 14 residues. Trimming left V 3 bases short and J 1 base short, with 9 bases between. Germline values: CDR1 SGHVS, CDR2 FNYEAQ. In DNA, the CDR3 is TGTGCCAGCAGCTTGGGAGGATCGAACACTGAAGCTTTCTTT. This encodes CASSLGGSNTEAFF. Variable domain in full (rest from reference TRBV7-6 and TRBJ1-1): GAGVSQSPRYKVTKRGQDVALRCDPISGHVSLYWYRQALGQGPEFLTYFNYEAQQDKSGLPNDRFSAERPEGSISTLTIQRTEQRDSAMYRCASSLGGSNTEAFFGQGTRLTVV.

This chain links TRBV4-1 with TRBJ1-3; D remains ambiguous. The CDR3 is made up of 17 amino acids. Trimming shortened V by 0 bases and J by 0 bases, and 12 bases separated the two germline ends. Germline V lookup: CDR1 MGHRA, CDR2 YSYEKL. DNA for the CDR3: TGCGCCAGCAGCCAAGATCCTCCAGTATACTCTGGAAACACCATATATTTT. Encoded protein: CASSQDPPVYSGNTIYF.

DNA of the CDR3: TGTGTTTCAGGGCTAGCGGGTACAGATACGCAGTATTTT. It is translated as CVSGLAGTDTQYF. J is TRBJ2-3 and V is TRBV6-6; 8 nucleotides match TRBD2. Germline loops: CDR1 MNHNY, CDR2 SVGAGI (reference sequence). The CDR3 runs to 13 residues.

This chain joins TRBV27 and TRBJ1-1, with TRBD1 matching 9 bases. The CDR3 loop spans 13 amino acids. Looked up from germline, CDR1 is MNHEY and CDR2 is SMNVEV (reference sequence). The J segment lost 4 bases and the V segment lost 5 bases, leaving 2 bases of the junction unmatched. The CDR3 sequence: CASSQTGGTEAFF. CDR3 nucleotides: TGTGCCAGCAGTCAGACAGGGGGCACTGAAGCTTTCTTT.

CDR3 DNA: TGTGCCAGCAGCCAAGCGGCACTGAATGAGCAGTTCTTC. The encoded protein is CASSQAALNEQFF. V gene TRBV3-1 (or the pseudogene TRBV3-2) combines with J gene TRBJ2-1; D is ambiguous. The germline V and J ends were trimmed by 1 base and 7 bases, with 8 bases remaining between them. Germline V gene sequence: CDR1 LGHDT, CDR2 YNNKEL (reference sequence). The CDR3 is 13 residues long.

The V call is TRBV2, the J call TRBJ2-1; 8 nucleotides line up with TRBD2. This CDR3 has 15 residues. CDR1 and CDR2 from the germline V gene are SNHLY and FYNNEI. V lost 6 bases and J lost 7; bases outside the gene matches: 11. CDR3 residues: CASSPPGLALNEQFF. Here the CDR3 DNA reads TGTGCCAGCAGCCCCCCCGGACTAGCCCTAAATGAGCAGTTCTTC.

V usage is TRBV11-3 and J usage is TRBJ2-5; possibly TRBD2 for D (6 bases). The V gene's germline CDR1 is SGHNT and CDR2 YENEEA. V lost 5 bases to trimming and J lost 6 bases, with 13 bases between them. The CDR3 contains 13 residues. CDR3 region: CASSHGGWQTQYF. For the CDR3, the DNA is TGTGCCAGCAGCCACGGGGGTTGGCAGACCCAGTACTTC.

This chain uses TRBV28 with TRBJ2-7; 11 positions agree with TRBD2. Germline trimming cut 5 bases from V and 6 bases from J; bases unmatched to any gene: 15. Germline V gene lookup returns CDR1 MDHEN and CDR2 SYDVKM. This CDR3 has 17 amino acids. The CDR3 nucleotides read TGTGCCAGCAGTCCCTACCATCGGACTAGCGGGCTTCGCGAGCAGTACTTC. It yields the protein CASSPYHRTSGLREQYF. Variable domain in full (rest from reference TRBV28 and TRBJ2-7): DVKVTQSSRYLVKRTGEKVFLECVQDMDHENMFWYRQDPGLGLRLIYFSYDVKMKEKGDIPEGYSVSREKKERFSLILESASTNQTSMYLCASSPYHRTSGLREQYFGPGTRLTVT.

The chain's CDR3 is CASSLVKNTDTQYF. The CDR3 DNA reads TGCGCCAGCAGCTTGGTAAAGAACACAGATACGCAGTATTTT. This chain links TRBV5-1 with TRBJ2-3; D is unclear. There are 14 residues in the CDR3. V gave up 0 bases and J gave up 2 bases, with 7 bases separating them. Per germline, CDR1 SGHRS and CDR2 YFSETQ.

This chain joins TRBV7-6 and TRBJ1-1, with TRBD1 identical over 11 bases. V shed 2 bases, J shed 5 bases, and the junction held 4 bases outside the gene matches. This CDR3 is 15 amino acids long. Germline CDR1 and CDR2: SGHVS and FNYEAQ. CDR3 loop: CASSLSGTGGTEAFF. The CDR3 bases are TGTGCCAGCAGCTTATCCGGGACAGGGGGGACTGAAGCTTTCTTT.

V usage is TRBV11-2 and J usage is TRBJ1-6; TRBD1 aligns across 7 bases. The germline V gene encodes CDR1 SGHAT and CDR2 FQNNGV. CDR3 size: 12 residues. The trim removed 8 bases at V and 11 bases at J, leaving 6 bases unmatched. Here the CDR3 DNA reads TGTGCCAGCGTCGACAGGGAGGCACCCCTCCACTTT. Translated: CASVDREAPLHF.

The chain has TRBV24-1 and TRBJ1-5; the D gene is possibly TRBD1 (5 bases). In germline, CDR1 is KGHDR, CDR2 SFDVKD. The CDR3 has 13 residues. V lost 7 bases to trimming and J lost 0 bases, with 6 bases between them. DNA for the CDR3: TGTGCCACCAGGGGGGATAGCAATCAGCCCCAGCATTTT. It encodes CATRGDSNQPQHF.

As DNA, the CDR3 is TGTGCCACCCGCAGGGGGCCCGAAAAACTGTTTTTT. Its translation: CATRRGPEKLFF. The gene calls are TRBV19 and TRBJ1-4; 8 bases are shared with TRBD1. The V and J ends lost 10 bases and 8 bases, in that order; junction bases with no gene match: 6. Per germline, CDR1 LNHDA and CDR2 SQIVND (reference sequence). This CDR3 has 12 residues.

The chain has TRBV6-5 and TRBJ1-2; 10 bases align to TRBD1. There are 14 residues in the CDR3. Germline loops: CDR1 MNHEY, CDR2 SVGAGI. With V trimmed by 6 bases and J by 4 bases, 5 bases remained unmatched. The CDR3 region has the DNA TGTGCCAGCAGGGCCGGGACAGGGGCCTATGGCTACACCTTC. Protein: CASRAGTGAYGYTF.

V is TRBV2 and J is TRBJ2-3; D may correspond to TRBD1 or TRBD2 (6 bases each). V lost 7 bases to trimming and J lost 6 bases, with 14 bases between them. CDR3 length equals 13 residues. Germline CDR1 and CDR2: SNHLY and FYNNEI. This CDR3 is CASNTGAGDTQYF. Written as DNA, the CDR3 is TGTGCCAGCAACACGGGGGCAGGGGATACGCAGTATTTT.

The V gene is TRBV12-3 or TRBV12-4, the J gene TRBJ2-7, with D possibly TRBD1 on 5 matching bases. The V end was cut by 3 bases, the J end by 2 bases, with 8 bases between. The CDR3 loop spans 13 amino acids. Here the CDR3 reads CASSLQGPYEQYF. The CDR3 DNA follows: TGTGCCAGCAGTTTGCAGGGTCCCTACGAGCAGTACTTC.

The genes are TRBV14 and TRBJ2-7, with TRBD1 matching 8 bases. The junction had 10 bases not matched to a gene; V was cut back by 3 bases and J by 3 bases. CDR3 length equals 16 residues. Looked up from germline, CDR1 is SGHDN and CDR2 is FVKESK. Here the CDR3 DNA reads TGTGCCAGCAGCCACGAAGGACAGGGAGAAGACTACGAGCAGTACTTC. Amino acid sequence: CASSHEGQGEDYEQYF.

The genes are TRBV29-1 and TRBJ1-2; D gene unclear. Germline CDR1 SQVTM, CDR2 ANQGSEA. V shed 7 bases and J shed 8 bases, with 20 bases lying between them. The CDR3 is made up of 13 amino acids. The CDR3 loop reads CSDSLFPLEGYTF. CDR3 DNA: TGCAGCGACAGCTTATTCCCCTTAGAAGGCTACACCTTC.

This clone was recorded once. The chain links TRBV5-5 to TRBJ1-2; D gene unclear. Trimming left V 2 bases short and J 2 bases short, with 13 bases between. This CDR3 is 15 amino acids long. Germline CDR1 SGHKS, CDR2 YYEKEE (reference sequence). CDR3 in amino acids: CASSFGRQENYGYTF. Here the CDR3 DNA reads TGTGCCAGCAGCTTTGGGCGGCAGGAGAACTATGGCTACACCTTC.

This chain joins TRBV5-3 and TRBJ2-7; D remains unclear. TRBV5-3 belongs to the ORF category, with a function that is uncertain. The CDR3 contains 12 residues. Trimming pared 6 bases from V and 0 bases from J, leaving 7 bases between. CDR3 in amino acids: CARTRSSYEQYF. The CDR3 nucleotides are TGTGCCAGAACACGGAGCTCCTACGAGCAGTACTTC.

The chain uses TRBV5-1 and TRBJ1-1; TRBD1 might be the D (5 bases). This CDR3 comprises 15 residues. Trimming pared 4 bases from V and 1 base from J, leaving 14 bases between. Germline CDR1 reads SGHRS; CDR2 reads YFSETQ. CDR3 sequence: CASSPDPGRNTEAFF. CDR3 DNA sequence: TGCGCCAGCAGCCCCGATCCGGGGCGGAACACTGAAGCTTTCTTT.

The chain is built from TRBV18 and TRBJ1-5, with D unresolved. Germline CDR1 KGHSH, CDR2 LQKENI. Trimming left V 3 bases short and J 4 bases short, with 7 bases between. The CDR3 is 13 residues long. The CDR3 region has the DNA TGTGCCAGCTCACCCCACCGGAATCAGCCCCAGCATTTT. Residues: CASSPHRNQPQHF.

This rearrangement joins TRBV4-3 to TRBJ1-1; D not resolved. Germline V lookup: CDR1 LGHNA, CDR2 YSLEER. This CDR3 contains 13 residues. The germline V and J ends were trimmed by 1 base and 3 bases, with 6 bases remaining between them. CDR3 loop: CASSQGLDTEAFF. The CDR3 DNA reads TGCGCCAGCAGCCAAGGACTGGACACTGAAGCTTTCTTT.

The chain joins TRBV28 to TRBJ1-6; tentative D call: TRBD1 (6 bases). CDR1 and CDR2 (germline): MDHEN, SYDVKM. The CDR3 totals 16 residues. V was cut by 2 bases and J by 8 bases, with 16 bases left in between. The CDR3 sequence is CASSLTVGGMYSPLHF. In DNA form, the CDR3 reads TGTGCCAGCAGTTTAACGGTAGGGGGTATGTATTCACCCCTCCACTTT.

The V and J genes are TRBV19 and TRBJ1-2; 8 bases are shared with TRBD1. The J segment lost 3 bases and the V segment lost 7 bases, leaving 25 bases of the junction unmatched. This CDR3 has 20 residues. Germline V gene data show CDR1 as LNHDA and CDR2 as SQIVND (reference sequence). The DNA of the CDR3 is TGTGCCAGTACCCCTGGACAGGGACGGTTCTCCACCGGAAGGGACTATGGCTACACCTTC. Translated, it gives CASTPGQGRFSTGRDYGYTF.

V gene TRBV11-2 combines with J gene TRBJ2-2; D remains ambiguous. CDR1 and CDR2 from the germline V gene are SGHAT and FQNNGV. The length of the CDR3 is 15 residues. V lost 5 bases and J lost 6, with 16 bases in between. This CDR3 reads CASSLPTVAPGELFF. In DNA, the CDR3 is TGTGCCAGCAGCCTCCCGACGGTAGCTCCCGGGGAGCTGTTTTTT.

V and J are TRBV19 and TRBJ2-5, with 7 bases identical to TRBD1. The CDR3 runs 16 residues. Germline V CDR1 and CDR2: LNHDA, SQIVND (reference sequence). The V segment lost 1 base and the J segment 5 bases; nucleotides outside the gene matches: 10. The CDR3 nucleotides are TGTGCCAGTAGTATAGGTACAGGGGTTTTGGGGGAGACCCAGTACTTC. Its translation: CASSIGTGVLGETQYF. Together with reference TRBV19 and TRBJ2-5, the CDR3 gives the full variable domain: DGGITQSPKYLFRKEGQNVTLSCEQNLNHDAMYWYRQDPGQGLRLIYYSQIVNDFQKGDIAEGYSVSREKKESFPLTVTSAQKNPTAFYLCASSIGTGVLGETQYFGPGTRLLVL.